Sequencing of this TCR beta chain was carried out in a study of blood T cells in healthy people across ages. The CDR3 runs to 18 residues. From germline, CDR1 is MDHEN and CDR2 SYDVKM. V lost 6 bases and J lost 5, with 28 bases in between. Together with a sample-barcoded 5' primer, a J-beta primer mix was included in a second PCR lasting about 6 to 11 cycles. TCRdb passed the 5' RACE reads through MiXCR, listing each CDR3 protein once. The sample lists about 1.4 million distinct CDR3 sequences, around 59% seen once, with more than 6% in the top ten. V usage is TRBV28 and J usage is TRBJ2-5; D is tentatively TRBD1 or TRBD2 (5 bases each). Sequencing input: blood. The source of this sequence is a man between 18 and 35 years old in good health. CDR3 amino acids: CASRSTRGTGPIGETQYF. In DNA form, the CDR3 reads TGTGCCAGCAGATCTACTAGAGGGACCGGTCCGATCGGGGAGACCCAGTACTTC.